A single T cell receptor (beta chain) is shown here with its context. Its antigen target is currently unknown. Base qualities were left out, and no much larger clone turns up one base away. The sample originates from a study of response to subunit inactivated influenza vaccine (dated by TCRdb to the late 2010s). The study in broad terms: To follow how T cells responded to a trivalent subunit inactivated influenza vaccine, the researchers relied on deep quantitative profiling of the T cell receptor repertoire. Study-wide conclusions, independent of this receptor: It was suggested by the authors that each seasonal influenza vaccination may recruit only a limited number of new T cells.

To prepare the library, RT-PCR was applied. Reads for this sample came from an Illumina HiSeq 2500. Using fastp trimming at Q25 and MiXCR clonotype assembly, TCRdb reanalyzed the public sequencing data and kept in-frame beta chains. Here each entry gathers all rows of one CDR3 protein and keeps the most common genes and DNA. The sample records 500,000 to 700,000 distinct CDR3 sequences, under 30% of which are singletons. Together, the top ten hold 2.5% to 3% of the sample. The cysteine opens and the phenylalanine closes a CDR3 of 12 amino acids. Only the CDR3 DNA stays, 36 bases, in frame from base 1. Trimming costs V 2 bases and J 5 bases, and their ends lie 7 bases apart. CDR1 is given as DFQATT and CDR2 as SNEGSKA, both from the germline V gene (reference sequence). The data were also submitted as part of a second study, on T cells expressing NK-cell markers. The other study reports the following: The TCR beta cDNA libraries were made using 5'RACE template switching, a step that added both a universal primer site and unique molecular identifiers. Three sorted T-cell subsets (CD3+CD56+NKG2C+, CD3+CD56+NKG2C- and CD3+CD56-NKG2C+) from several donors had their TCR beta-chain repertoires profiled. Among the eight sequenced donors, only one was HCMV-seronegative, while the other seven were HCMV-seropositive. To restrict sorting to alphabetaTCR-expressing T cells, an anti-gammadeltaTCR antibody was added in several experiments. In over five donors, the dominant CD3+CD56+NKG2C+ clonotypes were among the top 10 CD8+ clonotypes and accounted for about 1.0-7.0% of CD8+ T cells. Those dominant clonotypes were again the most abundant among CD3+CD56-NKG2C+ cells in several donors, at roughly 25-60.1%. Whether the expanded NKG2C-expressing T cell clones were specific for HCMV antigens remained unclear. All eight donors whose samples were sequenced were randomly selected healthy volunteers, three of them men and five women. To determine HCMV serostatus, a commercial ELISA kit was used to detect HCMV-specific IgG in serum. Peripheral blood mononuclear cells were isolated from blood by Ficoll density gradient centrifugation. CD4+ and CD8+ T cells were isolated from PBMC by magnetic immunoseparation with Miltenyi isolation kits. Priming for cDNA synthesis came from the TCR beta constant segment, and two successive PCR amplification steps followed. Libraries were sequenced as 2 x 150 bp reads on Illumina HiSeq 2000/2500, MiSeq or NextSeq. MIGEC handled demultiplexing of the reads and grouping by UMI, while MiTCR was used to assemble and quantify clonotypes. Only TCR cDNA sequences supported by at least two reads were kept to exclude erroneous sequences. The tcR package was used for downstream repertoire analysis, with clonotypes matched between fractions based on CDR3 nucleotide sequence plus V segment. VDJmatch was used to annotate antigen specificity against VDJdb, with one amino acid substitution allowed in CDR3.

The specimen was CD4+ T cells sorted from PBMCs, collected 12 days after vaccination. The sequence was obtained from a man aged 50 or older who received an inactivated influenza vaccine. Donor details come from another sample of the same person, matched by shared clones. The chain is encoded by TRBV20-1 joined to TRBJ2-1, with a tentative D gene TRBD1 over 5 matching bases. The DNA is TGCAGTGCTAGAAGGGGTGACAATGAGCAGTTCTTC. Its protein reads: CSARRGDNEQFF.